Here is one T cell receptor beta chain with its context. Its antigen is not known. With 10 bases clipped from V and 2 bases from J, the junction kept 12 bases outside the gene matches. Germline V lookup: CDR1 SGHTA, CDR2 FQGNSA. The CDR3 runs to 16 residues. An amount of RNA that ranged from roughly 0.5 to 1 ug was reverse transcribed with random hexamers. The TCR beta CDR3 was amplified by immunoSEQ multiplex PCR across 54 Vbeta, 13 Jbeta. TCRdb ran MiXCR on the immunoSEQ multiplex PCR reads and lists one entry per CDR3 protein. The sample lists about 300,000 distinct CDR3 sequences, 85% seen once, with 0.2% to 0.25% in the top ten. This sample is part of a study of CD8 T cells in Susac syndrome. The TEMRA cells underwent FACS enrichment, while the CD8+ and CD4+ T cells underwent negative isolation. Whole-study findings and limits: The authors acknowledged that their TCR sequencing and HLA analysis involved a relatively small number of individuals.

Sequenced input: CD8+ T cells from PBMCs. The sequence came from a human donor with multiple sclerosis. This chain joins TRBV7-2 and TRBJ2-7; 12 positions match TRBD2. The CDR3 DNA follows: TGTGCCATAACGACCCCTCTAGCGGGAGGGCCCTACGAGCAGTACTTC. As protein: CAITTPLAGGPYEQYF.